The T cell receptor (beta chain) described here comes from a study of T-cell reconstitution after alpha-beta-depleted transplantation in children (dated by TCRdb to 2015 to 2016). For context, the study as a whole: The study quantitatively tracked T-cell immune reconstitution after TCRalphabeta/CD19-depleted allogeneic hematopoietic cell transplantation in children using TCR repertoire profiling.

Receptor amplification or capture employed PCR. The sequencer was an Illumina HiSeq 2500. Molecular barcoding was employed in the preparation of TCR libraries, with unique molecular identifiers being used to normalize TCRbeta repertoire quantification. The public reads were reprocessed in TCRdb via fastp at Q25 and MiXCR, keeping in-frame beta chains. For every CDR3 protein sequence, its rows merge into one entry that carries the most common genes and DNA. A total of about 540,000 distinct CDR3 sequences appear in this sample, around 16% of them only once. The ten biggest clones cover 3% to 3.5% of the sample. The CDR3, from cysteine to phenylalanine, totals 15 residues. Here the CDR3 DNA is all that survives: 45 bases in frame from base 1. V lost 0 bases and J lost 7 bases; the stretch between them is 15 bases long. CDR1 and CDR2 (MNHNS, SASEGT) derive from the germline V gene. Concerning this clonotype: Its antigen remains undetermined. No much larger clone exists at a distance of one base, and base qualities are not known.

The chain is made from TRBV6-1 and TRBJ1-1, with a tentative D gene TRBD1 over 5 matching bases. This clonotype was obtained from a human donor who donated a stem cell graft to a child with acute lymphoblastic leukemia. Here the sequenced sample was PBMCs from the stem cell graft donor, taken from the stem cell graft. The base sequence is TGTGCCAGCAGTGAAGCGCGCGGGCGGGGACTTGAAGCTTTCTTT. It is translated as CASSEARGRGLEAFF.